This is a list of T cell receptor beta chains from one sample in a study of shared clonotypes between healthy human individuals. Only in-frame clones appear in the TCRdb table, and some are missing; sequencing was by immunoSEQ multiplex PCR. The sample records fewer than 3 million clones, just under 95% being singletons. What was sequenced was naive CD4+ T cells from PBMCs. These receptor sequences come from a young man in good health. Some clones in this sample may be carry-over from other donors' samples. CDR3s include the opening cysteine and the closing phenylalanine or tryptophan. D genes are given only for firm matches. The size entry is marked missing in some rows and otherwise reads once, few, many or a size class.

d_gene,j_gene,abundance,v_gene,CDR3aa,CDR3nt
NA,TRBJ1-5,NA,TRBV19,CAGGFSNQPQHF,TGTGCCGGGGGTTTTAGCAATCAGCCCCAGCATTTT
NA,TRBJ2-5,NA,TRBV10-1,CASSDGRKTQYF,TGCGCCAGCAGTGATGGGAGGAAGACCCAGTACTTC
NA,TRBJ2-5,NA,TRBV29-1,CSVGVGVRQETQYF,TGCAGCGTTGGGGTGGGCGTAAGACAAGAGACCCAGTACTTC
NA,TRBJ2-7,NA,TRBV28,CASSSEGGGQTYEQYF,TGTGCCAGCAGCTCTGAGGGAGGGGGCCAAACCTACGAGCAGTACTTC
NA,TRBJ1-2,NA,TRBV5-6,CASRYLGGYTF,TGTGCCAGCAGATACCTTGGGGGCTACACCTTC
TRBD1,TRBJ2-7,NA,TRBV27,CASSFQTGGPYEQYF,TGTGCCAGTTCTTTCCAGACAGGGGGCCCCTACGAGCAGTACTTC
TRBD2,TRBJ2-2,NA,TRBV7-9,CASTMGLANTGELFF,TGTGCCAGCACAATGGGACTAGCGAACACCGGGGAGCTGTTTTTT
TRBD1,TRBJ2-7,NA,TRBV10-3,CAITSPGGPYEQYF,TGTGCCATCACCTCACCAGGGGGCCCCTACGAGCAGTACTTC
NA,TRBJ2-5,NA,TRBV5-1,CASQLEGTRIETQYF,TGCGCCAGCCAATTGGAAGGGACACGAATCGAGACCCAGTACTTC
NA,TRBJ2-1,NA,TRBV5-6,CASSLGGRLDNEQFF,TGTGCCAGCAGCTTGGGGGGACGTCTGGACAATGAGCAGTTCTTC
NA,TRBJ2-2,NA,TRBV9,CASSADPNAGELFF,TGTGCCAGCAGCGCGGACCCGAACGCCGGGGAGCTGTTTTTT
NA,TRBJ1-2,NA,TRBV9,CASSAAGEGLRGYTF,TGTGCCAGCAGCGCCGCGGGGGAGGGGCTTCGGGGCTACACCTTC
TRBD1,TRBJ1-2,NA,TRBV28,CASSPQGARYGYTF,TGTGCCAGCAGCCCCCAGGGGGCGCGGTATGGCTACACCTTC
NA,TRBJ1-5,NA,TRBV10-2,CANLEGWSNQPQHF,TGCGCCAATCTGGAGGGGTGGAGCAATCAGCCCCAGCATTTT
NA,TRBJ1-5,NA,TRBV4-3,CASSQRESQPQHF,TGCGCCAGCAGCCAACGGGAGAGTCAGCCCCAGCATTTT
TRBD1,TRBJ2-5,NA,TRBV5-1,CASSFRGQGGTETQYF,TGCGCCAGCAGCTTTCGGGGACAGGGAGGGACCGAGACCCAGTACTTC
NA,TRBJ2-2,NA,TRBV6-4,CASSPIEGPGELFF,TGTGCCAGCAGTCCGATCGAGGGGCCCGGGGAGCTGTTTTTT
NA,TRBJ1-3,NA,TRBV19,CASNAGISGNTIYF,TGTGCCAGTAACGCAGGGATCTCTGGAAACACCATATATTTT
TRBD2,TRBJ2-7,NA,TRBV2,CASTRDYSYEQYF,TGTGCCAGCACCCGGGACTATTCCTACGAGCAGTACTTC
NA,TRBJ2-7,NA,TRBV27,CASSPRHATYEQYF,TGTGCCAGCAGTCCGCGACACGCCACCTACGAGCAGTACTTC
NA,TRBJ2-7,NA,TRBV7-2,CASSLQFTYEQYF,TGTGCCAGCAGCTTACAGTTCACCTACGAGCAGTACTTC
NA,TRBJ1-5,NA,TRBV15,CATSRGAGVDSNQPQHF,TGTGCCACCAGCCGAGGGGCAGGGGTGGATAGCAATCAGCCCCAGCATTTT
NA,TRBJ2-3,once,TRBV7-9,CASSLGGDSTDTQYF,TGTGCCAGCAGCTTAGGCGGGGACAGCACAGATACGCAGTATTTT
NA,TRBJ2-1,once,TRBV7-2,CASSSLGARAYNEQFF,TGTGCCAGCAGCTCACTAGGAGCTAGGGCCTACAATGAGCAGTTCTTC
NA,TRBJ2-1,NA,TRBV14,CASSQVTGSIGNEQFF,TGTGCCAGCAGCCAAGTCACAGGGTCCATAGGGAATGAGCAGTTCTTC
NA,TRBJ1-4,NA,TRBV4-1,CASSLLQGTEKLFF,TGCGCCAGCAGCCTTCTCCAGGGAACTGAAAAACTGTTTTTT
NA,TRBJ1-2,NA,TRBV11-1,CASSLVELGGGRDYGYTF,TGTGCCAGCAGCTTAGTTGAACTCGGAGGGGGACGAGACTATGGCTACACCTTC
TRBD1,TRBJ1-2,NA,TRBV4-1,CASSQAGQAIYGYTF,TGCGCCAGCAGCCAAGCGGGACAGGCAATCTATGGCTACACCTTC
TRBD2,TRBJ2-3,NA,TRBV7-8,CASRSKRREGLTDTQYF,TGTGCCAGCAGAAGTAAACGACGGGAGGGCCTGACAGATACGCAGTATTTT
NA,TRBJ1-3,few,TRBV28,CASSHQGNTIYF,TGTGCCAGCAGCCACCAGGGGAACACCATATATTTT
NA,TRBJ2-1,NA,TRBV28,CASSPGAGYSEQFF,TGTGCCAGCAGTCCGGGCGCCGGGTATAGTGAGCAGTTCTTC
NA,TRBJ2-2,NA,TRBV5-4,CASSFRNTGELFF,TGTGCCAGCAGCTTTAGGAACACCGGGGAGCTGTTTTTT
NA,TRBJ2-1,NA,TRBV5-1,CASSFSNYNEQFF,TGCGCCAGCAGCTTCTCTAACTACAATGAGCAGTTCTTC
NA,TRBJ1-2,NA,TRBV6-5,CASSYSRGSNYGYTF,TGTGCCAGCAGTTACTCGAGGGGATCTAACTATGGCTACACCTTC
NA,TRBJ2-5,NA,TRBV13,CASSLGPEGETQYF,TGTGCCAGCAGCCTTGGACCAGAGGGAGAGACCCAGTACTTC
NA,TRBJ1-2,NA,TRBV19,CASSISGGENYGYTF,TGTGCCAGTAGTATATCAGGCGGAGAGAACTATGGCTACACCTTC
NA,TRBJ1-6,NA,TRBV7-9,CASSSPGALLHNSPLHF,TGTGCCAGCAGCTCACCTGGGGCCTTACTACATAATTCACCCCTCCACTTT
NA,TRBJ1-3,NA,TRBV5-1,CASSFGGNTDTIYF,TGCGCCAGCAGCTTTGGAGGGAATACAGACACCATATATTTT
NA,TRBJ2-1,once,TRBV7-2,CASSLAYLEQFF,TGTGCCAGCAGCTTAGCTTATCTTGAGCAGTTCTTC
NA,TRBJ1-2,NA,TRBV7-9,CASSLFPGQVKNGYTF,TGTGCCAGCAGCTTATTTCCGGGACAAGTAAAGAATGGCTACACCTTC
NA,TRBJ2-3,NA,TRBV7-9,CASSLASIITDTQYF,TGTGCCAGCAGCTTAGCATCGATTATCACAGATACGCAGTATTTT
NA,TRBJ2-3,NA,TRBV9,CASSRQGAPTGDTQYF,TGTGCCAGCAGCCGACAAGGGGCCCCGACCGGAGATACGCAGTATTTT
NA,TRBJ1-2,NA,TRBV5-4,CASSWPPGEPYGYTF,TGTGCCAGCAGCTGGCCCCCGGGGGAACCATATGGCTACACCTTC
TRBD2,TRBJ2-1,NA,TRBV5-6,CASSFPSGGYNEQFF,TGTGCCAGCAGCTTCCCTAGCGGGGGCTACAATGAGCAGTTCTTC
TRBD1,TRBJ1-6,NA,TRBV7-9,CASSQGTGDSPLHF,TGTGCCAGCAGCCAGGGGACAGGGGATTCACCCCTCCACTTT
NA,TRBJ1-1,NA,TRBV6-6,CASSYEGTEAFF,TGTGCCAGCAGTTATGAAGGCACTGAAGCTTTCTTT